Listed below are T cell receptor beta chains from one sample, sequenced in a study of cytomegalovirus exposure and HLA in healthy donors. The table came from immunoSEQ multiplex PCR; TCRdb's copy has only in-frame clones and leaves some out. The sample has roughly 100,000 clones; nearly 85% are singletons. Material for sequencing was PBMCs. The source of these receptors is a man aged 18 to 30 in good health and CMV-seronegative. The conserved cysteine and the conserved F or W are not part of the CDR3 here.

>TRBV4-3
ASSQVAGGYNEQF
>TRBV5-1
ASSLAVLAVPEVETQY
>TRBV6-1
ASSGDSLNTEAF
>TRBV4-2
ASSQEVGDAGWVSETQY
>TRBV19
ASSPQGLAVQF
>TRBV19
ASMRGRGKNTEAF
>TRBV27
ASSFHPRTAGAHEQY
>TRBV9
ASSLTPDRTTNYEQY
>TRBV19
ASTSLDRGGGYT
>TRBV5-4
ASSQPGQGPTNEKLF
>TRBV18
ASSRTQAGNQPQH
>TRBV6-1
ASSEEGQGNTEAF
>TRBV11-3
ASSLDRDSPYEQY
>TRBV25-1
ASSVLGEVTEAF
>TRBV6-5
ASGPQGDKYGYT
>TRBV7-2
ASSLHSGLYNEQF
>TRBV7-2
ASSSMSGGNTGELF
>TRBV28
ASGTGHEQY
>TRBV9
ASSYGTDVSYEQY
>TRBV7-3
ASSLTLLSGSIDTQY